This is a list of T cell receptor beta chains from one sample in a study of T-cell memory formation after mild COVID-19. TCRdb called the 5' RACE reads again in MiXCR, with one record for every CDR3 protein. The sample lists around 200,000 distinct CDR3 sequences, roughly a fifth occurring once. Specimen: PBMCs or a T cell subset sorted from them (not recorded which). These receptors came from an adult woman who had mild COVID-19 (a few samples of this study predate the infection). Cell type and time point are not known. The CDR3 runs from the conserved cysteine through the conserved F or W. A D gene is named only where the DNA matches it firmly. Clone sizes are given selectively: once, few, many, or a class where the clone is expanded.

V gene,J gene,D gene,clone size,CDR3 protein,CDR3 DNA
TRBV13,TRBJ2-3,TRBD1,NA,CASSTTGEYTQYF,TGTGCCAGCAGCACCACAGGGGAATATACGCAGTATTTT
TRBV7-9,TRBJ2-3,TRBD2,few,CASSQLAANTDTQYF,TGTGCCAGCAGCCAACTAGCGGCGAACACAGATACGCAGTATTTT
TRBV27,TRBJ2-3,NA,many,CASSSRTDTQYF,TGTGCCAGCAGTTCTCGCACAGATACGCAGTATTTT
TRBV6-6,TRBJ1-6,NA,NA,CASSYPDNMSDSPLHF,TGTGCCAGCAGTTACCCGGATAATATGAGCGATTCACCCCTCCACTTT
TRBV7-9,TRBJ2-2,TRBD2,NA,CASSSLAGVGTGELFF,TGTGCCAGCAGCTCCCTAGCGGGAGTGGGAACCGGGGAGCTGTTTTTT
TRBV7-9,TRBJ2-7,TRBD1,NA,CASSPTGNHYEQYF,TGTGCCAGCAGCCCGACAGGGAACCACTACGAGCAGTACTTC
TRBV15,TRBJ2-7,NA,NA,CATSAHISVAYEQYF,TGTGCCACCAGCGCCCACATTAGCGTCGCCTACGAGCAGTACTTC
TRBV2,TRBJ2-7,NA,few,CASSGTLTPSYEQYF,TGTGCCAGCAGTGGAACCCTTACCCCCTCCTACGAGCAGTACTTC
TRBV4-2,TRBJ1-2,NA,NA,CASSQRGNYGYTF,TGTGCCAGCAGCCAGAGGGGAAACTATGGCTACACCTTC
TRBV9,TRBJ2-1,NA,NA,CASSVEGRLNPVHEQFF,TGTGCCAGCAGCGTAGAAGGACGGCTAAACCCCGTACATGAGCAGTTCTTC
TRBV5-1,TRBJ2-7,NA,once,CASSLLDSLYEQYF,TGCGCCAGCAGCTTGCTAGACAGCTTATACGAGCAGTACTTC
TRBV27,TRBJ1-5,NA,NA,CASSWSPVGQPQHF,TGTGCCAGCAGTTGGTCCCCGGTAGGGCAGCCCCAGCATTTT
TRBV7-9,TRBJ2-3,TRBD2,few,CASSLPGLAGGTDTQYF,TGTGCCAGCAGCTTACCGGGGCTAGCGGGAGGCACAGATACGCAGTATTTT
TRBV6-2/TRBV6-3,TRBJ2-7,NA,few,CASSRTQGRDYEQYF,TGTGCCAGCAGTCGAACACAGGGTCGGGACTACGAGCAGTACTTC
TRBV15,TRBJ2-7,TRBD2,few,CATSRDRLALDEQYF,TGTGCCACCAGCAGAGATAGACTAGCGTTGGACGAGCAGTACTTC
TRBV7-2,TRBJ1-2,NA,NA,CASSLEGSNYGYTF,TGTGCCAGCAGCTTAGAGGGTTCTAACTATGGCTACACCTTC
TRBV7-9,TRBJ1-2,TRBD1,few,CASSSSGETGGTNGYTF,TGTGCCAGCAGCTCATCCGGCGAGACAGGGGGAACGAATGGCTACACCTTC
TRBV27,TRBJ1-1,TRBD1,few,CASSLVRGAGTEAFF,TGTGCCAGCAGTTTAGTCAGGGGGGCTGGCACTGAAGCTTTCTTT
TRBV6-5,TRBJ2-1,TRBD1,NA,CASRRQGSLHNEQFF,TGTGCCAGCAGGCGACAGGGGAGCCTCCACAATGAGCAGTTCTTC
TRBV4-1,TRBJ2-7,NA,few,CASSQETGTPTYEQYF,TGCGCCAGCAGCCAAGAGACCGGGACGCCGACCTACGAGCAGTACTTC
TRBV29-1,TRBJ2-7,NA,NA,CSVVRGSNGYPPYEQYF,TGCAGCGTTGTACGGGGCAGTAATGGCTATCCTCCCTACGAGCAGTACTTC
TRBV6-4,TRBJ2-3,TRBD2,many,CASSDSLAGAKVYF,TGTGCCAGCAGTGACTCACTAGCGGGAGCAAAAGTGTATTTT
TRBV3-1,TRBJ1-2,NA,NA,CASSQGGVDAISGYTF,TGTGCCAGCAGCCAAGGCGGAGTAGATGCTATCAGTGGCTACACCTTC
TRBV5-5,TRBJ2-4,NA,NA,CASSPEIRAMWNIQYF,TGTGCCAGCAGCCCCGAGATCCGGGCCATGTGGAACATTCAGTACTTC
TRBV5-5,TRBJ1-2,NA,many,CASSLKVPATRGGYTF,TGTGCCAGCAGCTTGAAGGTCCCCGCGACACGGGGTGGCTACACCTTC
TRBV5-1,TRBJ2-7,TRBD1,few,CASSYGQGDPYEQYF,TGCGCCAGCAGCTATGGACAGGGGGACCCCTACGAGCAGTACTTC
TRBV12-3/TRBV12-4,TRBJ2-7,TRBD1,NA,CASSSTGTGPYEQYF,TGTGCCAGCAGTTCTACCGGGACAGGGCCCTACGAGCAGTACTTC
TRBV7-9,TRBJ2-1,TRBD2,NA,CASSPGPGGGYNEQFF,TGTGCCAGCAGCCCCGGCCCAGGCGGGGGTTACAATGAGCAGTTCTTC
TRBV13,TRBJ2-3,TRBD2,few,CASSPPLGTSGVGATQYF,TGTGCCAGCAGCCCACCCTTGGGTACTAGCGGCGTTGGAGCTACGCAGTATTTT
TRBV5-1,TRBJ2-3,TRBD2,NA,CASSPTSEKDTQYF,TGCGCCAGCAGCCCGACTAGCGAGAAAGATACGCAGTATTTT